This record looks at one T cell receptor beta chain sequence and its context. This clone was counted once. No antigen is known for it. Base qualities are not recorded, but no much larger clone differs from it by a single base. The V and J ends are trimmed by 5 bases and 3 bases, leaving 17 bases between them. As encoded in the germline V gene, CDR1 is SGHAT while CDR2 is FQNNGV. Measured from the cysteine to the phenylalanine, the CDR3 is 15 residues long. Left in the record is the CDR3 DNA by itself, 45 bases read in frame from the first base. The Qiagen DNeasy kit was used to extract genomic DNA both from unsorted PBMCs and from the negatively selected CD4+ and CD8+ fractions. TCR beta CDR3 regions were amplified by immunoSEQ multiplex PCR using primers annealing to V and J segments. Amplification bias was minimized using a synthetic immune receptor repertoire, and residual bias was removed computationally after sequencing. On the study's bioinformatics: Repertoire diversity was quantified as the Shannon entropy index using custom Python scripts. Unsorted, CD4+ and CD8+ repertoires were analyzed separately, except in combined analyses where CD4+ and CD8+ sequences were merged in silico. Clonal expansion was defined as at least a 2-fold frequency increase after treatment relative to C1D1, with a pseudocount of 0.5 for undetected baseline clones. Clones with 0 or 1 copy at C1D1 were defined as singleton clones, while clones with 2 or more copies were defined as non-singleton clones. Clones expanded in unsorted samples were labelled as CD4+, CD8+ or unknown by matching protein sequences in sorted samples from the same patient. Wilcoxon tests were applied to paired samples to test diversity changes from C1D1 to C4D1. This immuneACCESS table, as held by TCRdb, lists in-frame sequences with V and J called but not all clones. Of the missing ones, under half trace to an unresolved V gene in checked studies; the others have no known cause. V, J and clone size were drawn from that table, and D and trimming were deduced from the DNA. The sample profile shows 46,000 or so clones; approximately 91% of them were found once. The ten largest clones add up to just over 9% of the sample.

The sample's time point label, in plain terms: cycle 1 day 1 (C1D1), immediately before nivolumab initiation. Every trial patient had relapsed following autologous stem cell transplantation, and prior brentuximab vedotin exposure was what differed among cohorts A, B and C. A total of over 55 patients with relapsed/refractory classical Hodgkin lymphoma made up the trial cohort, and each patient's best overall response was complete response, partial response or progressive disease. In the multi-cohort phase II CheckMate 205 trial, trial patients received single-agent nivolumab. An independent review committee assessed best overall response by applying the 2007 International Working Group response criteria. Trial PBMCs were obtained immediately prior to nivolumab initiation (C1D1) and on therapy at cycle 2 day 1 and cycle 4 day 1. Peripheral blood was collected in 8 mL Vacutainer Cell Preparation Tubes, from which PBMCs were isolated by centrifugation and then cryopreserved.

These data belong to a study of PD-1 blockade in classical Hodgkin lymphoma (TCRdb year 2020). Background on the whole study: Nivolumab dosing was 3 mg/kg intravenously every 2 weeks, continuing until either disease progression or unacceptable toxicity. A peripheral blood immune signature of response to PD-1 blockade in classical Hodgkin lymphoma was defined using TCR beta sequencing and CyTOF.

The investigation overall reported the following: Newly diagnosed patients were reported to have lower baseline TCR diversity than healthy donors, and relapsed/refractory patients were reported to have lower baseline TCR diversity still. The study was limited to a single clinical trial cohort, and causes of repertoire differences, possibly disease activity or prior therapy, remained undefined. Trial patients with a complete response had baseline diversity similar to that of newly diagnosed patients, while partial responders and progressors had significantly lower diversity. A significant rise by C4D1 was seen in CD4+ but not CD8+ TCR diversity (p=0.0027 vs p=0.16), with the rise being most apparent in complete responders (p=0.02). Patients starting nivolumab less than 1 year after ASCT had lower diversity and were excluded from later analyses to avoid confounding by immune reconstitution.

The origin of this receptor is a human donor with classical Hodgkin lymphoma. The sequence links TRBV11-2 to TRBJ2-7; matching of 6 bases hints at TRBD2 as the D gene. The input for sequencing was peripheral blood mononuclear cells (PBMCs), taken at baseline. The nucleotides read TGTGCCAGCAGCCCGATGCGGGACGGGGGCTACGAGCAGTACTTC. This yields the protein CASSPMRDGGYEQYF.